This TCR beta chain was sequenced for a study of siplizumab effects on memory and regulatory T cells. Study observations and caveats: There was no confirmation of the suppressive function of proliferating Tregs from siplizumab cultures. An assignable naive or memory phenotype was lacking in roughly 75-95% of proliferating CD4+ or CD8+ clones. With siplizumab, cumulative frequency of CD4+ memory-derived alloreactive sequences dropped significantly.

To note about this clone: Its antigen is unknown.

Germline loops: CDR1 SGHAT, CDR2 FQNNGV. The CDR3 runs to 14 residues. Trimming removed 1 base from V and 0 bases from J, with 6 bases in between. Assayed TCR templates numbered about 10^5 for each sample. The repertoire was sequenced with immunoSEQ multiplex PCR; TCRdb's copy has only in-frame clones and lacks some. The sample has some 100,000 clones, roughly 94% seen once. The sequencing sample was made of Tregs sorted from blood. The clonotype was recovered from a human donor in good health. This rearrangement joins TRBV11-2 to TRBJ1-1; D remains ambiguous. CDR3 sequence reads: CASSLGRVNTEAFF. The CDR3 nucleotides are TGTGCCAGCAGCTTAGGGCGGGTGAACACTGAAGCTTTCTTT.